These 19 T cell receptor beta chains share one sample of origin, sequenced in a study of shared clonotypes between healthy human individuals. This table comes from immunoSEQ multiplex PCR, and its TCRdb copy is limited to in-frame clones, with some not included. In the table there are millions of clones, roughly 96% of which are singletons. Input material: naive CD4+ T cells sorted from blood. Subset of the sample: CD45RA+ positively selected. Every receptor here comes from a young man in good health.

The CDR3 sequence: CASSLDRAEQYF. The CDR3 DNA follows: TGCGCCAGCAGCTTGGACAGGGCCGAGCAGTACTTC. The V gene is TRBV10-1, the J gene TRBJ2-7, with TRBD1 matching 8 bases. The J segment lost 6 bases and the V segment lost 6 bases, leaving 4 bases of the junction unmatched. This CDR3 is 12 amino acids long. Germline V lookup: CDR1 WNHNN, CDR2 SYGVQD (reference sequence).

V gene TRBV28 combines with J gene TRBJ1-2; 9 bases align to TRBD1. The germline CDR1 and CDR2 sequences are MDHEN and SYDVKM. Trimming at V came to 4 bases and at J to 8 bases, leaving 8 bases not matched to a gene. The CDR3 is 14 residues long. This CDR3 reads CASSSPGQGSGYTF. The CDR3 coding sequence is TGTGCCAGCAGTTCGCCGGGACAGGGTTCGGGCTACACCTTC.

The chain employs TRBV19 and TRBJ1-2, with TRBD1 as a possible D gene (5 bases). V was pared by 0 bases and J by 4 bases, with 18 bases between. This CDR3 has 17 residues. Germline loops: CDR1 LNHDA, CDR2 SQIVND (reference sequence). The DNA for the CDR3 is TGTGCCAGTAGTATAGACGGCGCCGTGGGGACCCGCTATGGCTACACCTTC. This sequence encodes CASSIDGAVGTRYGYTF.

The rearrangement joins TRBV7-8 to TRBJ1-2; TRBD1 agrees at 9 bases. Germline V gene lookup returns CDR1 SGHVS and CDR2 FQNEAQ. V lost 3 bases, J lost 2 bases, and 4 bases stayed unmatched. The CDR3 runs to 15 residues. This CDR3 is CASSFGQGTNYGYTF. In DNA, the CDR3 is TGTGCCAGCAGCTTCGGACAGGGGACGAACTATGGCTACACCTTC. Looking up the rest from reference TRBV7-8 and TRBJ1-2 gives the full variable domain: GAGVSQSPRYKVAKRGQDVALRCDPISGHVSLFWYQQALGQGPEFLTYFQNEAQLDKSGLPSDRFFAERPEGSVSTLKIQRTQQEDSAVYLCASSFGQGTNYGYTFGSGTRLTVV.

The chain uses TRBV7-9 and TRBJ2-7; no clear D. The V gene lost 0 bases and the J gene lost 2 bases, with 14 bases spanning the gap. This CDR3 comprises 16 residues. CDR1 and CDR2 (germline): SEHNR, FQNEAQ (reference sequence). CDR3 bases: TGTGCCAGCAGCTTAGCGTTACTACCCAGAGCCTACGAGCAGTACTTC. Protein: CASSLALLPRAYEQYF.

This clone was seen many times. V usage is TRBV30 and J usage is TRBJ1-5, with a tentative D call TRBD1 (5 bases). The CDR3 has 18 residues. The V end lost 2 bases, the J end lost 0 bases, and 20 bases lay between the germline ends. Per germline, CDR1 GTSNPN and CDR2 SVGIG (reference sequence). CDR3 protein: CAWSPARDLGYSNQPQHF. DNA for the CDR3: TGTGCCTGGAGTCCCGCCCGGGACCTTGGTTATAGCAATCAGCCCCAGCATTTT.

This clone was counted between two and nine times. The CDR3 DNA reads as TGTGCCAGTAGCAACTCCAAGAACACTGAAGCTTTCTTT. This translates into CASSNSKNTEAFF. J is TRBJ1-1 and V is TRBV19; no definite D call. In germline, CDR1 is LNHDA, CDR2 SQIVND (reference sequence). The CDR3 is made up of 13 amino acids. V lost 6 bases and J lost 1, with 9 bases in between.

This clone was counted once. The chain recombines TRBV7-2 with TRBJ1-4, with a tentative D call TRBD1 (5 bases). The CDR3 covers 15 residues. The germline V gene has CDR1 SGHTA and CDR2 FQGNSA. Deletions cut 4 bases from V and 5 bases from J, with 14 bases between. For the CDR3, the DNA is TGTGCCAGCAGCTACACAGGCGACGCAAATGAAAAACTGTTTTTT. The encoded protein is CASSYTGDANEKLFF. The whole variable domain, remainder taken from reference TRBV7-2 and TRBJ1-4, is GAGVSQSPSNKVTEKGKDVELRCDPISGHTALYWYRQSLGQGLEFLIYFQGNSAPDKSGLPSDRFSAERTGGSVSTLTIQRTQQEDSAVYLCASSYTGDANEKLFFGSGTQLSVL.

Notes on this clone: This sample includes further DNA sequences coding for the same CDR3. The CDR3 nucleotides are TGTGCCAGCCGAAGGGACGGAGCTTCTGGAAACACCATATATTTT. Its protein product is CASRRDGASGNTIYF. The chain couples TRBV6-1 to TRBJ1-3, with D maybe TRBD1 (5 bases). This CDR3 contains 15 residues. V lost 8 bases, J lost 1 base, and 15 bases lay in between. The V gene's germline CDR1 is MNHNS and CDR2 SASEGT.

The chain has TRBV7-2 and TRBJ2-7, with D tentatively TRBD2 (5 bases). This CDR3 is 14 amino acids long. With 5 bases removed from V and 1 base from J, the gap between germline ends came to 12 bases. Germline CDR1 is SGHTA and CDR2 is FQGNSA. The CDR3 sequence: CASSTYSGSYEQYF. CDR3 sequence (DNA): TGTGCCAGCAGCACATACAGCGGATCCTACGAGCAGTACTTC. The full variable domain, in which reference TRBV7-2 and TRBJ2-7 provide the parts outside the CDR3, is GAGVSQSPSNKVTEKGKDVELRCDPISGHTALYWYRQSLGQGLEFLIYFQGNSAPDKSGLPSDRFSAERTGGSVSTLTIQRTQQEDSAVYLCASSTYSGSYEQYFGPGTRLTVT.

The rearrangement joins TRBV5-4 to TRBJ1-2, with D possibly being TRBD1 (6 bases). The CDR3 loop spans 13 amino acids. Trimming took off 5 bases at V and 0 bases at J, with 8 bases between the two ends. Germline-derived CDR1 and CDR2 are SGHNT and YYREEE (reference sequence). In DNA, the CDR3 is TGTGCCAGCAGAACAGGGACTAACTATGGCTACACCTTC. It translates to CASRTGTNYGYTF.

This chain connects TRBV7-3 to TRBJ2-1; D may correspond to TRBD1 or TRBD2 (5 bases each). Trimming cost V 6 bases and J 4 bases, with 16 bases left between them. In germline, CDR1 is SGHTA, CDR2 FQGTGA. This CDR3 has 15 amino acids. The CDR3 loop reads CASSLQAGVYNEQFF. The DNA of the CDR3 is TGTGCCAGCAGTTTACAGGCCGGGGTATACAATGAGCAGTTCTTC.

The chain combines TRBV6-1 with TRBJ2-7; 7 nucleotides match TRBD1. After removal of 1 base from V and 7 bases from J, the junction contained 10 bases not matched to a gene. CDR1 and CDR2 (germline): MNHNS, SASEGT. The CDR3 extends over 15 amino acids. CDR3 in amino acids: CASSEEGRGKGEQYF. DNA for the CDR3: TGTGCCAGCAGTGAAGAAGGCAGGGGGAAAGGGGAGCAGTACTTC.

V and J are TRBV7-2 and TRBJ2-4; TRBD2 agrees at 12 bases. The germline gives CDR1 SGHTA, CDR2 FQGNSA. This CDR3 is built from 13 residues. V trimming: 1 base; J trimming: 15 bases; junction bases outside the gene matches: 4. The chain's CDR3 is CASSLDTSGRTYF. CDR3 sequence (DNA): TGTGCCAGCAGCTTAGACACTAGCGGGAGGACGTACTTC.

The chain joins TRBV2 to TRBJ1-6, with D possibly TRBD1 on 5 matching bases. This CDR3 is 16 amino acids long. Trimming left V 6 bases short and J 11 bases short, with 23 bases between. Looked up from germline, CDR1 is SNHLY and CDR2 is FYNNEI. The CDR3 sequence: CASSSEGFSTLTPLHF. CDR3 nucleotide sequence: TGTGCCAGCAGCTCCGAGGGGTTTTCGACTCTGACACCCCTCCACTTT.

V and J are TRBV6-5 and TRBJ1-5; D unresolved. Germline CDR1 MNHEY, CDR2 SVGAGI. The CDR3 length is 15 residues. V lost 0 bases and J lost 5, with 11 bases in between. The CDR3 protein is CASSYSGLKDQPQHF. CDR3 nucleotide sequence: TGTGCCAGCAGTTACTCAGGGCTAAAGGATCAGCCCCAGCATTTT.

The chain uses TRBV7-9 and TRBJ2-5; D possibly uses TRBD1 or TRBD2 (5 bases each). V was cut by 3 bases and J by 4 bases, with 15 bases left in between. The CDR3 sequence is 15 residues long. The germline CDR1 and CDR2 sequences are SEHNR and FQNEAQ (reference sequence). CDR3 in amino acids: CASSFGGLGGETQYF. CDR3 in DNA: TGTGCCAGCAGCTTTGGGGGTCTTGGCGGAGAGACCCAGTACTTC. Together with reference TRBV7-9 and TRBJ2-5, the CDR3 gives the full variable domain: DTGVSQNPRHKITKRGQNVTFRCDPISEHNRLYWYRQTLGQGPEFLTYFQNEAQLEKSRLLSDRFSAERPKGSFSTLEIQRTEQGDSAMYLCASSFGGLGGETQYFGPGTRLLVL.

This clone was observed a single time. This sequence joins TRBV5-1 and TRBJ2-7; 7 nucleotides align to TRBD1. This CDR3 has 15 residues. V was clipped by 3 bases and J by 0 bases; unmatched bases: 6. Germline assignment: CDR1 SGHRS and CDR2 YFSETQ. The CDR3 here is CASSSRQGTSYEQYF. CDR3 DNA: TGCGCCAGCAGCTCCCGACAGGGCACCTCCTACGAGCAGTACTTC.

The chain is built from TRBV5-1 and TRBJ2-5; a weak D match, TRBD2 (6 bases). This CDR3 is 17 amino acids long. V lost 2 bases and J lost 0, with 17 bases in between. Germline loops: CDR1 SGHRS, CDR2 YFSETQ. The CDR3 DNA reads TGCGCCAGCAGCTTAAGAGGGTCTGCGGGGAACCAAGAGACCCAGTACTTC. It codes for CASSLRGSAGNQETQYF.